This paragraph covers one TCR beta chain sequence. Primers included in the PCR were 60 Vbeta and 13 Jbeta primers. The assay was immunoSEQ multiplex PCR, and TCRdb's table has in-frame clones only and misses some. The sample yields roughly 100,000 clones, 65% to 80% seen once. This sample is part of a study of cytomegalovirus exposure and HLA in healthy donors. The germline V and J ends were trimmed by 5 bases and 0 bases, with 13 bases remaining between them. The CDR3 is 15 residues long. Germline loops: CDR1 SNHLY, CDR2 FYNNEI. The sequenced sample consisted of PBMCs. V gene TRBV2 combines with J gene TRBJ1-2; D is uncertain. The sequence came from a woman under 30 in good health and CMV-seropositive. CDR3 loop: CASSYGEAPNYGYTF. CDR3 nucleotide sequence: TGTGCCAGCAGTTACGGGGAAGCGCCTAACTATGGCTACACCTTC.